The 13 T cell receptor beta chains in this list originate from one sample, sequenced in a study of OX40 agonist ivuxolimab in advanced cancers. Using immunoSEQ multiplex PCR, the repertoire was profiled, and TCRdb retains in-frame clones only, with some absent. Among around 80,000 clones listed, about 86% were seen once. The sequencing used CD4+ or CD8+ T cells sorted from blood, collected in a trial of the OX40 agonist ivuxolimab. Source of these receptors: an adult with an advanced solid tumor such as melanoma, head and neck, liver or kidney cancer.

The CDR3 coding sequence is TGTGCCAGCAGCCTGAAGGGGGACCACAATGAGCAGTTCTTC. Translated, it gives CASSLKGDHNEQFF. This chain connects TRBV6-5 to TRBJ2-1; D might be TRBD1 (6 bases). Trimming shortened V by 6 bases and J by 5 bases, and 14 bases separated the two germline ends. The CDR3 is 14 amino acids. Germline-derived CDR1 and CDR2 are MNHEY and SVGAGI.

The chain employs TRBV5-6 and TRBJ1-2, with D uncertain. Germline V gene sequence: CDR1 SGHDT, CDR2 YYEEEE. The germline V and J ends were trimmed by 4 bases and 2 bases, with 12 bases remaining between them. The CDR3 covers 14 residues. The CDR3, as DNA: TGTGCCAGCAGCCCCCGGTCGGAGAACTATGGCTACACCTTC. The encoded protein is CASSPRSENYGYTF.

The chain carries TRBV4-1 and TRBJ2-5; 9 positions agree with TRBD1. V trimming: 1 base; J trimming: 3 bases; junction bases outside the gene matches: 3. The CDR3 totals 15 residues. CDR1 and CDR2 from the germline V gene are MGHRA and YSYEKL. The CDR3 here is CASSQVWDREETQYF. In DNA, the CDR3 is TGCGCCAGCAGCCAAGTATGGGACAGGGAAGAGACCCAGTACTTC.

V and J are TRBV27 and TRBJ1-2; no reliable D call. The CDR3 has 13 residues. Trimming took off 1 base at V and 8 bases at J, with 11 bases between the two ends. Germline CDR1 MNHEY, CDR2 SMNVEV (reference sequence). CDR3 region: CASSLFGVGGYTF. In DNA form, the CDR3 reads TGTGCCAGCAGTTTATTCGGCGTCGGCGGCTACACCTTC.

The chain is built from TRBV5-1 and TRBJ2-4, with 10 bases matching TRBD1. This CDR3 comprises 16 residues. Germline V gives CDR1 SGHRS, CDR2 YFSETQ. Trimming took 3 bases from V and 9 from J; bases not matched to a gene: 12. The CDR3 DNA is TGCGCCAGCAGCTCTACGGGACAGGGGATATTGGCCATTCAGTACTTC. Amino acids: CASSSTGQGILAIQYF.

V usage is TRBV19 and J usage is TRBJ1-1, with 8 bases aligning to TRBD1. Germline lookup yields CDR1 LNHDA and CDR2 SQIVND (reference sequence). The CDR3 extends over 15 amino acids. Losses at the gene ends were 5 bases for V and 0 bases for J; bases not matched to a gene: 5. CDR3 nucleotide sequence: TGTGCCAGTAGTGTAGGGACAGGATTGAACACTGAAGCTTTCTTT. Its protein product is CASSVGTGLNTEAFF.

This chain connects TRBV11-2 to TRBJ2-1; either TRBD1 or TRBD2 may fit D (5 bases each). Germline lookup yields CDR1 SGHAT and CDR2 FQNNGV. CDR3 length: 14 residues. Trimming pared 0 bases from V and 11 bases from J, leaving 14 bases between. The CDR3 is CASSLDAGTSKQFF. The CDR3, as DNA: TGTGCCAGCAGCTTAGATGCCGGGACGTCCAAGCAGTTCTTC.

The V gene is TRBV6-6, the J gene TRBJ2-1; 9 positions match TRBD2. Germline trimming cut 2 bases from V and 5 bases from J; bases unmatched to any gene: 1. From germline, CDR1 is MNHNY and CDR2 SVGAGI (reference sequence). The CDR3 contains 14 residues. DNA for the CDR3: TGTGCCAGCAGTTACGGGACTAGCCACAATGAGCAGTTCTTC. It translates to CASSYGTSHNEQFF.

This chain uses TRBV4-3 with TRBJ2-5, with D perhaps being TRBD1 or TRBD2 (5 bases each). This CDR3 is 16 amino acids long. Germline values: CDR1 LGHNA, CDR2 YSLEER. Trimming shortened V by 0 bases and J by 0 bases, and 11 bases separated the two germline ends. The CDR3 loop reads CASSQDGGGHQETQYF. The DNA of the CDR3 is TGCGCCAGCAGCCAAGATGGGGGTGGTCACCAAGAGACCCAGTACTTC.

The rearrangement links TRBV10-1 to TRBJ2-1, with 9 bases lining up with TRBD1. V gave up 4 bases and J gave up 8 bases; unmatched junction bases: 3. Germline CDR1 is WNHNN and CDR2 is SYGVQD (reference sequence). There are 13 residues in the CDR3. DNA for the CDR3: TGCGCCAGCAGTGGGGACAGGGTCTATGAGCAGTTCTTC. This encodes CASSGDRVYEQFF.

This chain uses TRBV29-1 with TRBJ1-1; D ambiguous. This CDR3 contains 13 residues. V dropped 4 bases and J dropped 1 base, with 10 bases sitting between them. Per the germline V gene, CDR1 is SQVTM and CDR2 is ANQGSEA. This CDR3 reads CSVAHRRNTEAFF. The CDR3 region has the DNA TGCAGCGTTGCGCACCGTAGGAACACTGAAGCTTTCTTT.

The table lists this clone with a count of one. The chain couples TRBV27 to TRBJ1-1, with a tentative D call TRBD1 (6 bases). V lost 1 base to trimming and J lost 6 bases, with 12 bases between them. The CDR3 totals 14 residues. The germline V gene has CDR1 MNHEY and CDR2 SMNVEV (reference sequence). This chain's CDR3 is CASSLYPRQAEAFF. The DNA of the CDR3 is TGTGCCAGCAGTTTATATCCCCGACAGGCTGAAGCTTTCTTT.

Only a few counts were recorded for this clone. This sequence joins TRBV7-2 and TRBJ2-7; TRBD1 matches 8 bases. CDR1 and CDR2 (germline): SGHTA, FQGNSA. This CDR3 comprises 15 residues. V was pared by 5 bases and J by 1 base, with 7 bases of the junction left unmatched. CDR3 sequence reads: CASSAGTGKSYEQYF. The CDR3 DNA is TGTGCCAGCAGCGCCGGGACAGGAAAATCCTACGAGCAGTACTTC.